A selection of T cell receptor beta chains follows, all from one sample in a study of identifying expanded T cells in peripheral blood. Sequenced by immunoSEQ multiplex PCR; TCRdb stores in-frame clones only, minus some. Of some 54,000 clones listed, approximately 82% are singletons. Sequencing was done on a sample of blood. Receptor source: a person aged 18 to 70 in good health. Both conserved end residues are part of each CDR3. The D gene is left open where the match is weak. Rows may omit the clone size; those that give it use once, few, many or a size class.

v_gene: TRBV14; j_gene: TRBJ2-2; abundance: .; d_gene: TRBD2; CDR3nt: TGTGCCAGCAGCGCCCGACTAGCGGGTTCCACCGGGGAGCTGTTTTTT; CDR3aa: CASSARLAGSTGELFF
v_gene: TRBV4-3; j_gene: TRBJ2-3; abundance: .; d_gene: .; CDR3nt: TGCGCCAGCAGCCAAGCTCACCCTCAGGGAGTGGACACAGATACGCAGTATTTT; CDR3aa: CASSQAHPQGVDTDTQYF
v_gene: TRBV13; j_gene: TRBJ1-2; abundance: .; d_gene: .; CDR3nt: TGTGCCACCCGGGCGGCAGGGGATTCTGGCGGCTACACCTTC; CDR3aa: CATRAAGDSGGYTF
v_gene: TRBV10-2; j_gene: TRBJ2-7; abundance: .; d_gene: .; CDR3nt: TGCGCCAGCTCTATGTACAGGGATGTCTACGAGCAGTACTTC; CDR3aa: CASSMYRDVYEQYF
v_gene: TRBV7-8; j_gene: TRBJ1-3; abundance: .; d_gene: TRBD1; CDR3nt: TGTGCCAGCAGCTCGGGACAGGGAAACACCATATATTTT; CDR3aa: CASSSGQGNTIYF
v_gene: TRBV5-6; j_gene: TRBJ2-5; abundance: .; d_gene: TRBD1; CDR3nt: TGTGCCAGCAGCTGGGGGACAGGGGCTCGGACCCAGTACTTC; CDR3aa: CASSWGTGARTQYF
v_gene: TRBV6-6; j_gene: TRBJ1-2; abundance: once; d_gene: TRBD1; CDR3nt: TGTGCCAGCAGTTACTCAAGGGTAGGGGGCGAAAATGGCTACACCTTC; CDR3aa: CASSYSRVGGENGYTF
v_gene: TRBV7-6; j_gene: TRBJ2-3; abundance: .; d_gene: .; CDR3nt: TGTGCCAGCAGCTTATTGGGACCCACAGATACGCAGTATTTT; CDR3aa: CASSLLGPTDTQYF
v_gene: TRBV30; j_gene: TRBJ1-4; abundance: .; d_gene: TRBD1; CDR3nt: TGTGCCTGGCAGACAGGGATAATAAGGCGTGAAAAACTGTTTTTT; CDR3aa: CAWQTGIIRREKLFF
v_gene: TRBV7-6; j_gene: TRBJ2-2; abundance: .; d_gene: .; CDR3nt: TGTGCCAGCAGCTCCCCCCAGGGGAGAAACACCGGGGAGCTGTTTTTT; CDR3aa: CASSSPQGRNTGELFF
v_gene: TRBV4-1; j_gene: TRBJ1-1; abundance: .; d_gene: .; CDR3nt: TGCGCCAGCGCACTTGCCCTTTTCACTGAAGCTTTCTTT; CDR3aa: CASALALFTEAFF
v_gene: TRBV19; j_gene: TRBJ2-3; abundance: .; d_gene: .; CDR3nt: TGTGCCACATACCAGGATACGCAGTATTTT; CDR3aa: CATYQDTQYF
v_gene: TRBV5-6; j_gene: TRBJ1-4; abundance: .; d_gene: .; CDR3nt: TGTGCCAGCAGCTTGGACAGGGCAACTAATGAAAAACTGTTTTTT; CDR3aa: CASSLDRATNEKLFF
v_gene: TRBV5-4; j_gene: TRBJ2-3; abundance: once; d_gene: TRBD2; CDR3nt: TGTGCCAGCAGCTTTGCGGGAGGGGCACAGAATACGCAGTATTTT; CDR3aa: CASSFAGGAQNTQYF
v_gene: TRBV10-1; j_gene: TRBJ1-1; abundance: .; d_gene: .; CDR3nt: TGCGCCAGCAAGACCTTAGAGAACACTGAAGCTTTCTTT; CDR3aa: CASKTLENTEAFF
v_gene: TRBV27; j_gene: TRBJ1-2; abundance: .; d_gene: .; CDR3nt: TGTGCCAGCACCCCGAGGGAGGGTCGCTATGGCTACACCTTC; CDR3aa: CASTPREGRYGYTF
v_gene: TRBV5-1; j_gene: TRBJ1-3; abundance: .; d_gene: TRBD1; CDR3nt: TGCGCCAGCAGCTTGGCGGGGACAGGGGGCTTGGAAAACACCATATATTTT; CDR3aa: CASSLAGTGGLENTIYF
v_gene: TRBV11-3; j_gene: TRBJ1-3; abundance: .; d_gene: .; CDR3nt: TGTGCCAGCAGCTTAGATCGGACAGTTTGTGGAAACACCATATATTTT; CDR3aa: CASSLDRTVCGNTIYF
v_gene: TRBV5-1; j_gene: TRBJ2-7; abundance: .; d_gene: TRBD2; CDR3nt: TGCGCCAGCAGCTTGGTAGCGGGAGAGGGGAACCACGAGCAGTACTTC; CDR3aa: CASSLVAGEGNHEQYF
v_gene: TRBV2; j_gene: TRBJ2-3; abundance: .; d_gene: .; CDR3nt: TGTGCCAGCAGTGCAGCAGGTCGGACAGATACGCAGTATTTT; CDR3aa: CASSAAGRTDTQYF
v_gene: TRBV30; j_gene: TRBJ1-2; abundance: .; d_gene: .; CDR3nt: TGTGCCGGGGGGTCTGGCTACACCTTC; CDR3aa: CAGGSGYTF
v_gene: TRBV13; j_gene: TRBJ1-3; abundance: .; d_gene: .; CDR3nt: TGTGCCAGCAGCCAGCGGGGCTCTGGAAACACCATATATTTT; CDR3aa: CASSQRGSGNTIYF
v_gene: TRBV5-5; j_gene: TRBJ1-4; abundance: .; d_gene: .; CDR3nt: TGTGCCAGCAGCTTGTTAGGGCCGAGTAATGAAAAACTGTTTTTT; CDR3aa: CASSLLGPSNEKLFF
v_gene: TRBV4-3; j_gene: TRBJ2-2; abundance: .; d_gene: TRBD2; CDR3nt: TGCGCCAGCAGCCAAGAAGCGGGGTCCGGGGAGCTGTTTTTT; CDR3aa: CASSQEAGSGELFF
v_gene: TRBV6-5; j_gene: TRBJ1-2; abundance: .; d_gene: TRBD1; CDR3nt: TGTGCCAGCAGTCTATACGGACAGGGAGTCTATGGCTACACCTTC; CDR3aa: CASSLYGQGVYGYTF
v_gene: TRBV2; j_gene: TRBJ1-1; abundance: few; d_gene: .; CDR3nt: TGTGCCAGCAGTGGCCGGGTGAACACTGAAGCTTTCTTT; CDR3aa: CASSGRVNTEAFF
v_gene: TRBV4-3; j_gene: TRBJ2-1; abundance: once; d_gene: .; CDR3nt: TGCGCCAGCAGCCCAAATCGAGCGGAGAGCTCCTACAATGAGCAGTTCTTC; CDR3aa: CASSPNRAESSYNEQFF
v_gene: TRBV30; j_gene: TRBJ1-3; abundance: few; d_gene: .; CDR3nt: TGTGCCTGGAAGGGGACGGATCTCTCTGGAAACACCATATATTTT; CDR3aa: CAWKGTDLSGNTIYF
v_gene: TRBV29-1; j_gene: TRBJ2-7; abundance: .; d_gene: TRBD1; CDR3nt: TGCAGCGTCGACAGGGGTTACGAGCAGTACTTC; CDR3aa: CSVDRGYEQYF
v_gene: TRBV5-1; j_gene: TRBJ2-5; abundance: .; d_gene: .; CDR3nt: TGCGCCAGCAGCCCGGGAGGGCCAGGGGGAGAGACCCAGTACTTC; CDR3aa: CASSPGGPGGETQYF
v_gene: TRBV7-3; j_gene: TRBJ1-2; abundance: .; d_gene: .; CDR3nt: TGTGCCAGCAGCTTAAACCAGGGCCTAGGTGGCTACACCTTC; CDR3aa: CASSLNQGLGGYTF
v_gene: TRBV30; j_gene: TRBJ2-3; abundance: .; d_gene: TRBD1; CDR3nt: TGTGCCTGGAACAGGGGAATCTCAGATACGCAGTATTTT; CDR3aa: CAWNRGISDTQYF
v_gene: TRBV4-2; j_gene: TRBJ2-7; abundance: .; d_gene: TRBD2; CDR3nt: TGTGCCAGCAGCCAAGATGGTACTAGCGGGCAAACCTACGAGCAGTACTTC; CDR3aa: CASSQDGTSGQTYEQYF
v_gene: TRBV10-2; j_gene: TRBJ1-5; abundance: few; d_gene: .; CDR3nt: TGCGCCAGCAGGAGGACAGTTGATCAGCCCCAGCATTTT; CDR3aa: CASRRTVDQPQHF
v_gene: TRBV10-3; j_gene: TRBJ2-3; abundance: .; d_gene: TRBD2; CDR3nt: TGTGCCATCCGAATCCTAGCGGGAGGAACAGATACGCAGTATTTT; CDR3aa: CAIRILAGGTDTQYF
v_gene: TRBV6-5; j_gene: TRBJ1-1; abundance: .; d_gene: TRBD1; CDR3nt: TGTGCCAGCAGGAGACAGGGTAACACTGAAGCTTTCTTT; CDR3aa: CASRRQGNTEAFF